This T cell receptor beta chain is from a study of cytomegalovirus exposure and HLA in healthy donors. The study's findings and limits: Sequencing had likely introduced a cluster of highly shared sequence variants as an artifact. Later work found most CMV-associated TCR beta chains apparently HLA-restricted.

PCR was performed using 60 Vbeta and 13 Jbeta primers. Authors' data handling: In a later analysis, of approximately 81 million unique beta chains, some 10 million appeared in at least two donors. Some clones are missing from TCRdb's copy, which holds only in-frame ones; the method was immunoSEQ multiplex PCR. V and J calls plus clone size are reproduced from that table; the DNA served to infer D and trimming. The repertoire holds around 140,000 clones, with 72% as singletons. The germline CDR1 and CDR2 sequences are SGHNT and YYREEE (reference sequence). There are 15 residues in the CDR3. With regard to this clone: What it binds is not known.

This chain connects TRBV5-4 to TRBJ2-5; 8 bases map to TRBD1. The J call may be wrong; the DNA end is better matched by TRBJ2-7. This sequence was found in a man aged 50 to 59 in good health and CMV-seropositive. Sequencing was performed on PBMCs. CDR3 region: CASSEGTGSSYEQYF. The DNA of the CDR3 is TGTGCCAGCAGCGAAGGGACAGGTAGCTCCTACGAGCAGTACTTC.